This TCR beta chain comes out of a study of cytomegalovirus exposure and HLA in healthy donors. Study-wide background: The same platform used for the 600 to 750 first-cohort repertoires was also used for the 130 or so validation repertoires, as a later analysis reported. Study results and limitations: Among TCR beta chains, those listed as cytomegalovirus-associated numbered 164.

Germline V gene sequence: CDR1 SQVTM, CDR2 ANQGSEA. CDR3 length equals 13 residues. Trimming shortened V by 4 bases and J by 0 bases, and 6 bases separated the two germline ends. In the case of this clone: Antigen specificity is unknown.

TCRdb's copy holds only in-frame clones and misses some; the assay was immunoSEQ multiplex PCR. The table lists under 70,000 clones, about 89% of them singletons, with 1.7% in the top ten. Sequenced material: PBMCs. The genes are TRBV29-1 and TRBJ2-2; D uncertain. This receptor was taken from a woman under 30 in good health and CMV-seronegative. This chain's CDR3 is CSVAQTNTGELFF. DNA for the CDR3: TGCAGCGTTGCACAGACGAACACCGGGGAGCTGTTTTTT.